This T cell receptor beta chain was retrieved from a study of regulatory T cells in long-lasting Graves disease. Combining iRepertoire HTBI primers with Arm-PCR of CDR3 regions, the authors built TCR beta libraries. TCRdb re-called the multiplex PCR reads with MiXCR, one entry per CDR3 protein. The sample consists of 700,000 or so distinct CDR3 sequences, about 32% of them appearing once. CDR3 length equals 17 residues. Looked up from germline, CDR1 is SGHRS and CDR2 is YFSETQ. Trimming took 4 bases from V and 4 from J, leaving 20 bases between them. Indicated time point: persistent/refractory GD, antithyroid drugs over 5 years with positive TRAb. From RNA extracted from PBMCs, the TCR library was made. Tubes containing EDTA received nine milliliters of drawn peripheral blood.

This sequence was found in a female donor with Graves disease. V is TRBV5-1 and J is TRBJ2-2, with D possibly TRBD2 on 6 matching bases. This specimen consisted of peripheral blood mononuclear cells (PBMCs), obtained when the disease was refractory, from a patient treated with antithyroid drugs. The CDR3 DNA follows: TGCGCCAGCAGCCTATGGGACTTGCGGGACCCCACCGGGGAGCTGTTTTTT. Translation: CASSLWDLRDPTGELFF.